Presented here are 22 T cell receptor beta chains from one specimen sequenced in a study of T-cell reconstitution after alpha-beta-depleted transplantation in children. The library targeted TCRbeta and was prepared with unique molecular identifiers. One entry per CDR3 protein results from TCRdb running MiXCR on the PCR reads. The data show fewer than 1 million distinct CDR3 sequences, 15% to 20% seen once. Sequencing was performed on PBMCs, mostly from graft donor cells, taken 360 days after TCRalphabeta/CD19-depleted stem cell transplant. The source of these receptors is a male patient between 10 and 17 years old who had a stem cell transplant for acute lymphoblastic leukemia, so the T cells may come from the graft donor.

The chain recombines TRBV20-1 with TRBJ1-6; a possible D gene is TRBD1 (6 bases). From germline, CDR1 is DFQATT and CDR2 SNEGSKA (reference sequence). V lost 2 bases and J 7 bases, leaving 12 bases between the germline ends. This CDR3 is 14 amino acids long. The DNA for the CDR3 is TGCAGTGCTAGAAAAGGGGGTTGGAATTCACCCCTCCACTTT. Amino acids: CSARKGGWNSPLHF.

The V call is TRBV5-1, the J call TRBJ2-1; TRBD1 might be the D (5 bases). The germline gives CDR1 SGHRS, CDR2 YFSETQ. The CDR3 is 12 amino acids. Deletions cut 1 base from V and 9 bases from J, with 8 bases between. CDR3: CASSLLGVEQFF. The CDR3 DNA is TGCGCCAGCAGCTTGTTAGGGGTTGAGCAGTTCTTC.

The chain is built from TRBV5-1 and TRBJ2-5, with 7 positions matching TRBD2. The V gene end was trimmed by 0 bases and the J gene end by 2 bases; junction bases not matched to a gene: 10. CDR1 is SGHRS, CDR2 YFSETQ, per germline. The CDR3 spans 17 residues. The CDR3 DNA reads TGCGCCAGCAGCTTGGATTTTGTCGCTAGCGGACAAGAGACCCAGTACTTC. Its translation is CASSLDFVASGQETQYF.

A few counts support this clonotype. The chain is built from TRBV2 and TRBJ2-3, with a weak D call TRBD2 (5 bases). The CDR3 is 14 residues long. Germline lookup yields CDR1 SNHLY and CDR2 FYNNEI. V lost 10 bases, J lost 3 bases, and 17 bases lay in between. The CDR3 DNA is TGTGCCAATTGGGGAGCCTCAAGGACAGATACGCAGTATTTT. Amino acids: CANWGASRTDTQYF.

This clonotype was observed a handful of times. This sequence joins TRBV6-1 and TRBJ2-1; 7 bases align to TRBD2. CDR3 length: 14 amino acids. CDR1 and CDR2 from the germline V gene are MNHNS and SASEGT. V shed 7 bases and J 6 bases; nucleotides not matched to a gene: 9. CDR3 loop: CASIPRDYLNEQFF. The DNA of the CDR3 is TGTGCCAGCATTCCCCGGGACTACCTCAATGAGCAGTTCTTC.

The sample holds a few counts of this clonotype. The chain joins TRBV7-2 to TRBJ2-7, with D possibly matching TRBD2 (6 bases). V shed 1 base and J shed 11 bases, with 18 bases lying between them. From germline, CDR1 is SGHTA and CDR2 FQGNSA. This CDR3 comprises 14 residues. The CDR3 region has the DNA TGTGCCAGCAGCTTAGTTCTCGGCGGGAACGGGAAGTACTTC. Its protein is CASSLVLGGNGKYF.

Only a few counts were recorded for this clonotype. The CDR3 here is CASSQLWEASTDTQYF. The CDR3 bases are TGTGCCAGCAGCCAGTTGTGGGAGGCCAGCACAGATACGCAGTATTTT. The chain is built from TRBV3-1 and TRBJ2-3; the D gene is possibly TRBD2 (6 bases). The CDR3 totals 16 residues. Germline lookup yields CDR1 LGHDT and CDR2 YNNKEL (reference sequence). V lost 3 bases, J lost 0 bases, and 13 bases lay in between.

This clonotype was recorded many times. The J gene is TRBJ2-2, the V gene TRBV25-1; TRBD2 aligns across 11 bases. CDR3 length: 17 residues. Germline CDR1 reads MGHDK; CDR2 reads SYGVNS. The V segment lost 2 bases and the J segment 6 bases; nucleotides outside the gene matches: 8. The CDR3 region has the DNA TGTGCCAGCAGTGAACCCGGTACTAGCGGGAGATCCGGGGAGCTGTTTTTT. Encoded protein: CASSEPGTSGRSGELFF.

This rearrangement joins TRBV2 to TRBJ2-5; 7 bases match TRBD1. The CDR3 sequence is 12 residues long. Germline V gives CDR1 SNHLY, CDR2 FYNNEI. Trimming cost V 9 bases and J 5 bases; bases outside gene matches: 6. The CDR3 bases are TGTGCCAGTCACAGGGGCCCGGAGACCCAGTACTTC. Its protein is CASHRGPETQYF.

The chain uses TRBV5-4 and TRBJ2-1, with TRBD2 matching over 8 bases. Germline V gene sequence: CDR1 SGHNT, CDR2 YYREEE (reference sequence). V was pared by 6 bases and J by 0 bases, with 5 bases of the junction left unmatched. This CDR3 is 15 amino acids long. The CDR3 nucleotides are TGTGCCAGCACTAGCGGGCGAAGCTCCTACAATGAGCAGTTCTTC. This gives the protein CASTSGRSSYNEQFF.

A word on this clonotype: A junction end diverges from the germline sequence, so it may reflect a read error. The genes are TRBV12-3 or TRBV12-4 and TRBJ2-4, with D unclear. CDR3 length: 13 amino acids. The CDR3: CASSFSPQDPRHF. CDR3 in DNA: TGTGCCAGCAGTTTCTCTCCCCAAGATCCTAGACACTTC.

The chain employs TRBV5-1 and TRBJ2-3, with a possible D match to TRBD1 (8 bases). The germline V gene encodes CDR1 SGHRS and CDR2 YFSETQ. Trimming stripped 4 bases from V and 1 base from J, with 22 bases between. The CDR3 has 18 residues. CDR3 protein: CASSGRDRYFARTDTQYF. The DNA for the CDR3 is TGCGCCAGCAGCGGGAGGGACAGGTATTTTGCTCGCACAGATACGCAGTATTTT.

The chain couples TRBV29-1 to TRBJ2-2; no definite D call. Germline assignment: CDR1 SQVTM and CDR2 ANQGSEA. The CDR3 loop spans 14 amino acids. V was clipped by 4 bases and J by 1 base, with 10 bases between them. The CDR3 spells CSVVETLNTGELFF. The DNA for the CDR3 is TGCAGCGTTGTGGAGACCTTGAACACCGGGGAGCTGTTTTTT.

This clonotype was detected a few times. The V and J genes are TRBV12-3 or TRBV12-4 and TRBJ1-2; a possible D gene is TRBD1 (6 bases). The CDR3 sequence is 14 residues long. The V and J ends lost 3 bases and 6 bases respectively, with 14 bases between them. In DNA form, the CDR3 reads TGTGCCAGCAGTTTCGACCAGGGGAGGGATGGCTACACCTTC. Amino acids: CASSFDQGRDGYTF.

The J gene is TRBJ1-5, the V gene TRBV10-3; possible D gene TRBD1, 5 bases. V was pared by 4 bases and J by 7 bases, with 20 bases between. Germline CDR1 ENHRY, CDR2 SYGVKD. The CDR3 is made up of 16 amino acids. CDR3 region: CAISGGQGPPWQPQHF. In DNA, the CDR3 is TGTGCCATCAGTGGAGGCCAGGGCCCCCCCTGGCAGCCCCAGCATTTT.

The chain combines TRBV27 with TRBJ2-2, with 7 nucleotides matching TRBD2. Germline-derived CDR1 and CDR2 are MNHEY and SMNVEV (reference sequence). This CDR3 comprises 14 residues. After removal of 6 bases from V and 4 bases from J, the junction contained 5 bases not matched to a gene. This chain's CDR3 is CASRWAGATGELFF. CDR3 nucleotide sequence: TGTGCCAGCAGATGGGCGGGAGCCACCGGGGAGCTGTTTTTT.

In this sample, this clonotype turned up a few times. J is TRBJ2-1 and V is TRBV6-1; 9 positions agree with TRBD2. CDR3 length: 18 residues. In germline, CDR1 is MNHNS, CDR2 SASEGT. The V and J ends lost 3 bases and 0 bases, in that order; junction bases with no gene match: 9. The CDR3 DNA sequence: TGTGCCAGCAGTGAGCGTAGCGGGAGTGCTTACTCCTACAATGAGCAGTTCTTC. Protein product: CASSERSGSAYSYNEQFF.

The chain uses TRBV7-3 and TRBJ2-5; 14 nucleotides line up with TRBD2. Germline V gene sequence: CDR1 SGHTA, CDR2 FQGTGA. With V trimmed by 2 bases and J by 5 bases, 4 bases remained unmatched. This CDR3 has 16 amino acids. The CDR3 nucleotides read TGTGCCAGCAGCTTATCGGGACTAGCGGGAGTGGAGACCCAGTACTTC. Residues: CASSLSGLAGVETQYF.

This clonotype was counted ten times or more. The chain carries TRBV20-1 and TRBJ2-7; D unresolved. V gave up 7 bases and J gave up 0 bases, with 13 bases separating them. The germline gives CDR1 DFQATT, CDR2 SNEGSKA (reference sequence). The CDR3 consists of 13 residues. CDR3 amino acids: CSGQDRSSYEQYF. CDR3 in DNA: TGCAGTGGCCAGGACCGGAGCTCCTACGAGCAGTACTTC.

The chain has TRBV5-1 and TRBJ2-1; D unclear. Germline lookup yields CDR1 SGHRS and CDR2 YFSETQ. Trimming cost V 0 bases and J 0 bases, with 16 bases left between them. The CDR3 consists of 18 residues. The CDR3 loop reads CASSLAPPGLSSYNEQFF. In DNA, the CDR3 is TGCGCCAGCAGCTTGGCGCCGCCCGGTCTTAGCTCCTACAATGAGCAGTTCTTC.

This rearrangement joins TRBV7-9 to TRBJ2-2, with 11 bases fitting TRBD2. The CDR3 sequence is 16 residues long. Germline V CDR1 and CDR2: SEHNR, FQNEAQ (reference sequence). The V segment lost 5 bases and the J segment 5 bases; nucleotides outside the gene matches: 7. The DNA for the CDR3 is TGTGCCAGCAGCAAGCCGGGACTAGCGGAGACCGGGGAGCTGTTTTTT. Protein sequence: CASSKPGLAETGELFF.

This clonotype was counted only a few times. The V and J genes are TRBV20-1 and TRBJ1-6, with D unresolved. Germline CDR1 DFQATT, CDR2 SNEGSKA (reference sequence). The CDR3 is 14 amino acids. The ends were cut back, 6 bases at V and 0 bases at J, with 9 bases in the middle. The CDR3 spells CSARRSSYNSPLHF. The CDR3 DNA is TGCAGTGCCAGACGGAGCTCCTATAATTCACCCCTCCACTTT.